One and the same sample provided the 32 T cell receptor beta chains below, sequenced in a study of brain T cells in children with intractable seizures. Time point reported: blood from clinic visit 5 months post-surgery; TSC patient then seizure free. Clones were sequenced by immunoSEQ multiplex PCR, and TCRdb holds only the in-frame ones, with some missing. The top ten clones hold 5% to 7% of a sample with 340,000 or so clones, 93% of them seen once. The sequences come from peripheral blood, collected roughly 5 months after surgery. These TCRs come from a boy under two years old with tuberous sclerosis and intractable seizures.

The chain has TRBV5-6 and TRBJ2-2; TRBD1 matches at 9 bases. Germline V lookup: CDR1 SGHDT, CDR2 YYEEEE. Trimming removed 0 bases from V and 5 bases from J; junction bases left unmatched: 8. The CDR3 is 17 residues long. The CDR3 region is CASSLGWDRVRTGELFF. The CDR3 coding sequence is TGTGCCAGCAGCTTGGGTTGGGACAGGGTGAGGACCGGGGAGCTGTTTTTT. Full variable domain (remainder filled in from reference TRBV5-6 and TRBJ2-2): DAGVTQSPTHLIKTRGQQVTLRCSPKSGHDTVSWYQQALGQGPQFIFQYYEEEERQRGNFPDRFSGHQFPNYSSELNVNALLLGDSALYLCASSLGWDRVRTGELFFGEGSRLTVL.

The chain links TRBV5-4 to TRBJ2-1; D not resolved. V dropped 4 bases and J dropped 6 bases, with 11 bases sitting between them. There are 13 residues in the CDR3. Looked up from germline, CDR1 is SGHNT and CDR2 is YYREEE (reference sequence). In nucleotides, the CDR3 is TGTGCCAGCAGCGTACCGGAAAGCAATGAGCAGTTCTTC. Translating it yields CASSVPESNEQFF.

The rearrangement uses TRBV7-6 and TRBJ2-7; the D call may be TRBD1 or TRBD2 (5 bases each). The CDR3 covers 16 residues. V lost 4 bases and J lost 6, with 22 bases in between. From germline, CDR1 is SGHVS and CDR2 FNYEAQ. CDR3 DNA sequence: TGTGCCAGCAGCTGGGCCTCTTGGGGGAGTGAAGGCGAGCAGTACTTC. Its translation is CASSWASWGSEGEQYF.

This chain uses TRBV4-1 with TRBJ2-7; the D gene is possibly TRBD1 (5 bases). Germline V lookup: CDR1 MGHRA, CDR2 YSYEKL. The CDR3 loop spans 15 amino acids. Between the trimmed V and J ends, which lost 4 bases and 1 base, there was a span of 14 bases. Here the CDR3 DNA reads TGCGCCAGCAGCCCCGCCTATCAGGGTTCCTACGAGCAGTACTTC. Protein sequence: CASSPAYQGSYEQYF.

This clone was counted once. CDR3 sequence reads: CASSPLDRGVEQYF. The DNA of the CDR3 is TGTGCCAGCAGCCCACTCGACAGGGGGGTCGAGCAGTACTTC. This chain uses TRBV11-2 with TRBJ2-7, with TRBD1 matching 9 bases. The trim removed 5 bases at V and 6 bases at J, leaving 8 bases unmatched. Germline lookup yields CDR1 SGHAT and CDR2 FQNNGV. This CDR3 region has 14 residues.

The J gene is TRBJ2-2, the V gene TRBV7-9, with 8 bases that match TRBD2. Trimming took 3 bases from V and 1 from J; bases not matched to a gene: 7. Germline CDR1 reads SEHNR; CDR2 reads FQNEAQ (reference sequence). The CDR3 consists of 17 residues. DNA of the CDR3: TGTGCCAGCAGCTTTGGATCCGGGAGGGGGAACACCGGGGAGCTGTTTTTT. Translation: CASSFGSGRGNTGELFF.

The chain carries TRBV27 and TRBJ1-6, with no clear D. Trimming cost V 8 bases and J 8 bases, with 13 bases left between them. This CDR3 has 13 amino acids. Germline CDR1 and CDR2: MNHEY and SMNVEV (reference sequence). The DNA of the CDR3 is TGTGCCAGCGCAGAATCAGAGGATTCACCCCTCCACTTT. Its protein is CASAESEDSPLHF.

This chain joins TRBV5-6 and TRBJ1-5; unclear D gene. This CDR3 contains 11 residues. CDR1 is SGHDT and CDR2 is YYEEEE in the germline V gene. V gave up 1 base and J gave up 5 bases, with 1 base separating them. DNA of the CDR3: TGTGCCAGCAGCTTGCATCAGCCCCAGCATTTT. It translates to CASSLHQPQHF.

The sample holds a few counts of this clone. The gene calls are TRBV27 and TRBJ1-6, with D hard to call. Per germline, CDR1 MNHEY and CDR2 SMNVEV (reference sequence). V was pared by 7 bases and J by 9 bases, with 10 bases between. This CDR3 has 12 residues. CDR3 region: CASNTKGSPLHF. In DNA form, the CDR3 reads TGTGCCAGCAACACTAAGGGTTCACCCCTCCACTTT.

This clone was observed a single time. The chain recombines TRBV6-6 with TRBJ1-2; a possible D gene is TRBD1 (5 bases). CDR3 length: 14 residues. Germline CDR1 MNHNY, CDR2 SVGAGI (reference sequence). The V end was cut by 0 bases, the J end by 2 bases, with 7 bases between. DNA for the CDR3: TGTGCCAGCAGTTACTCAGGGGAGAACTATGGCTACACCTTC. Amino acids: CASSYSGENYGYTF.

The CDR3 bases are TGTGCCATCAGTGAGCCTGACAGGAAGGGGGATGGCTACACCTTC. This gives the protein CAISEPDRKGDGYTF. The chain recombines TRBV10-3 with TRBJ1-2; D possibly corresponds to TRBD1 (6 bases). Trimming took 2 bases from V and 6 from J, leaving 16 bases between them. Germline V gene data show CDR1 as ENHRY and CDR2 as SYGVKD. This CDR3 is built from 15 residues.

The gene calls are TRBV3-1 (or the pseudogene TRBV3-2) and TRBJ2-7; unclear D gene. CDR1 and CDR2 from the germline V gene are LGHDT and YNNKEL (reference sequence). V lost 1 base, J lost 6 bases, and 7 bases lay in between. CDR3 length: 12 amino acids. DNA for the CDR3: TGTGCCAGCAGCCAAGTGGTGGGCGAGCAGTACTTC. Translated: CASSQVVGEQYF.

The sample holds one count of this clone. The chain couples TRBV28 to TRBJ2-1, with 12 bases aligning to TRBD2. The CDR3 length is 15 residues. V was pared by 2 bases and J by 10 bases, with 6 bases of the junction left unmatched. Germline CDR1 MDHEN, CDR2 SYDVKM. CDR3 DNA: TGTGCCAGCAGTTTAAGACTAGCGGGAGTGTGGGAGCAGTTCTTC. It is translated as CASSLRLAGVWEQFF.

The chain employs TRBV4-2 and TRBJ2-1; TRBD2 matches at 12 bases. J gave up 3 bases and V 4 bases, and 4 bases lay outside the gene matches. Germline CDR1 is LGHNA and CDR2 is YNFKEQ. The CDR3 covers 16 residues. CDR3 sequence (DNA): TGTGCCAGCAGCCGACAACTAGCGGGGGGCTACAATGAGCAGTTCTTC. It translates to CASSRQLAGGYNEQFF.

The count of this clone is one. V and J are TRBV27 and TRBJ1-2; D is unresolved. Trimming cost V 3 bases and J 4 bases, with 9 bases left between them. Germline CDR1 is MNHEY and CDR2 is SMNVEV (reference sequence). The CDR3 is 13 residues long. CDR3 sequence: CASSFGVGYGYTF. The CDR3 coding sequence is TGTGCCAGCAGTTTTGGGGTGGGCTATGGCTACACCTTC.

This chain links TRBV6-5 with TRBJ1-6; TRBD1 agrees at 8 bases. J was trimmed by 6 bases and V by 6 bases; bases with no gene match: 4. Germline CDR1 is MNHEY and CDR2 is SVGAGI. The CDR3 length is 14 residues. CDR3 DNA: TGTGCCAGCAGAGTGACAGGGGTTAATTCACCCCTCCACTTT. This codes for CASRVTGVNSPLHF.

The chain employs TRBV11-3 and TRBJ1-4, with D maybe TRBD1 (5 bases). The germline gives CDR1 SGHNT, CDR2 YENEEA. Trimming shortened V by 1 base and J by 7 bases, and 22 bases separated the two germline ends. CDR3 length: 18 residues. CDR3 DNA: TGTGCCAGCAGCTTAGCCGTTGGATGGCAGACAGACGGTGAAAAACTGTTTTTT. Translation gives CASSLAVGWQTDGEKLFF.

J is TRBJ2-6 and V is TRBV24-1, with TRBD2 as a possible D gene (5 bases). The V gene's germline CDR1 is KGHDR and CDR2 SFDVKD. V lost 3 bases to trimming and J lost 4 bases, with 9 bases between them. The CDR3 is 15 amino acids. The CDR3 nucleotides read TGTGCCACCAGTGATAGGAGGTCCGGGGCCAACGTCCTGACTTTC. Its translation is CATSDRRSGANVLTF.

V is TRBV29-1 and J is TRBJ1-2, with 7 nucleotides matching TRBD1. V dropped 6 bases and J dropped 8; count of bases not matched to a gene: 15. Germline assignment: CDR1 SQVTM and CDR2 ANQGSEA. The CDR3 contains 14 residues. The CDR3 here is CSVEATGFVFGYTF. The CDR3 nucleotides read TGCAGCGTGGAGGCGACAGGGTTCGTTTTCGGCTACACCTTC.

This chain joins TRBV6-5 and TRBJ2-1; 7 positions agree with TRBD1. The CDR3 sequence is 16 residues long. Germline CDR1 is MNHEY and CDR2 is SVGAGI. J lost 3 bases, V lost 0 bases, and 5 bases had no gene match. Written as DNA, the CDR3 is TGTGCCAGCAGTTACTCTACCGGGACAGTCTACAATGAGCAGTTCTTC. Translating it yields CASSYSTGTVYNEQFF.

The chain combines TRBV6-5 with TRBJ2-2, with D perhaps TRBD2 (6 bases). V was clipped by 6 bases and J by 0 bases, with 11 bases between them. Germline-derived CDR1 and CDR2 are MNHEY and SVGAGI. There are 15 residues in the CDR3. CDR3 bases: TGTGCCAGCAGGGCTAGCGAGTCGAACACCGGGGAGCTGTTTTTT. This codes for CASRASESNTGELFF.

The chain employs TRBV7-8 and TRBJ2-7; D remains ambiguous. V was clipped by 3 bases and J by 3 bases, with 18 bases between them. The CDR3 has 16 amino acids. The V gene's germline CDR1 is SGHVS and CDR2 FQNEAQ. CDR3 bases: TGTGCCAGCAGCTTCGTTAGTCAGGTCGGTTTCTACGAGCAGTACTTC. It is translated as CASSFVSQVGFYEQYF. The variable domain in full, with the rest retrieved from reference TRBV7-8 and TRBJ2-7, is GAGVSQSPRYKVAKRGQDVALRCDPISGHVSLFWYQQALGQGPEFLTYFQNEAQLDKSGLPSDRFFAERPEGSVSTLKIQRTQQEDSAVYLCASSFVSQVGFYEQYFGPGTRLTVT.

The chain employs TRBV12-3 or TRBV12-4 and TRBJ1-2; D is possibly TRBD1 (5 bases). The CDR3 contains 13 residues. Trimming cost V 6 bases and J 3 bases, with 11 bases left between them. CDR3 in DNA: TGTGCCAGCAGCCGGGACGGCTACTATGGCTACACCTTC. Its protein product is CASSRDGYYGYTF.

This chain joins TRBV6-2 or TRBV6-3 and TRBJ1-5; TRBD1 agrees at 8 bases. This CDR3 spans 18 amino acids. J was trimmed by 1 base and V by 1 base; bases with no gene match: 9. CDR1 and CDR2 (germline): MNHEY, SVGEGT. The CDR3 sequence: CASSYFQGAGRSNQPQHF. The CDR3 DNA is TGTGCCAGCAGTTACTTTCAGGGGGCAGGAAGGAGCAATCAGCCCCAGCATTTT.

This clone was seen only once. The J gene is TRBJ1-2, the V gene TRBV7-2; D unclear. The length of the CDR3 is 16 residues. Germline V gene data show CDR1 as SGHTA and CDR2 as FQGNSA. The V end was cut by 4 bases, the J end by 0 bases, with 15 bases between. CDR3 DNA sequence: TGTGCCAGCAGCTCCAAGTCGGGGAATACTAACTATGGCTACACCTTC. Translated, it gives CASSSKSGNTNYGYTF. Based on the CDR3 plus reference TRBV7-2 and TRBJ1-2, the full variable domain is GAGVSQSPSNKVTEKGKDVELRCDPISGHTALYWYRQSLGQGLEFLIYFQGNSAPDKSGLPSDRFSAERTGGSVSTLTIQRTQQEDSAVYLCASSSKSGNTNYGYTFGSGTRLTVV.

The rearrangement links TRBV24-1 to TRBJ1-2, with TRBD1 identical over 9 bases. The CDR3 totals 15 residues. CDR1 is KGHDR, CDR2 SFDVKD, per germline. Trimming cost V 10 bases and J 1 base; bases outside gene matches: 9. CDR3 protein: CATSPGQGRNYGYTF. DNA of the CDR3: TGTGCCACGTCACCGGGACAGGGCCGTAACTATGGCTACACCTTC.

This chain joins TRBV29-1 and TRBJ1-4, with D maybe TRBD1 (5 bases). The germline V and J ends were trimmed by 3 bases and 6 bases, with 14 bases remaining between them. Germline V lookup: CDR1 SQVTM, CDR2 ANQGSEA. The CDR3 is 14 amino acids. CDR3 coding DNA: TGCAGCGTTGAGTCGAGGGGAATCTATGAAAAACTGTTTTTT. Translating it yields CSVESRGIYEKLFF.

The rearrangement uses TRBV7-2 and TRBJ1-2; D perhaps matches TRBD1 (6 bases). The ends were cut back, 2 bases at V and 8 bases at J, with 21 bases in the middle. The CDR3 sequence is 16 residues long. Germline lookup yields CDR1 SGHTA and CDR2 FQGNSA. The CDR3 coding sequence is TGTGCCAGCAGCTTATGGAAAGGGGCCAGGGGCGGCGGCTACACCTTC. Translated, it gives CASSLWKGARGGGYTF.

This sequence joins TRBV7-2 and TRBJ2-2; either TRBD1 or TRBD2 may fit D (5 bases each). The CDR3 runs 15 residues. V was trimmed by 6 bases and J by 0 bases, leaving 11 bases between them. Germline values: CDR1 SGHTA, CDR2 FQGNSA. In DNA, the CDR3 is TGTGCCAGCAGTCCGGGACGGGCGAACACCGGGGAGCTGTTTTTT. Its translation is CASSPGRANTGELFF.

The chain joins TRBV6-5 to TRBJ2-7; a weak D match, TRBD1 (6 bases). Germline-derived CDR1 and CDR2 are MNHEY and SVGAGI. V was cut by 6 bases and J by 2 bases, with 11 bases left in between. The CDR3 loop spans 13 amino acids. The CDR3 spells CASRDRNPYEQYF. CDR3 nucleotides: TGTGCCAGCAGAGACAGGAACCCCTACGAGCAGTACTTC.

The V gene is TRBV6-4, the J gene TRBJ1-1; tentative D call: TRBD1 (6 bases). Germline values: CDR1 MRHNA, CDR2 SNTAGT. CDR3 length: 15 residues. Trimming took off 4 bases at V and 0 bases at J, with 12 bases between the two ends. CDR3 DNA: TGTGCCAGCAGTGCAGGCGGGGGCATGAACACTGAAGCTTTCTTT. This encodes CASSAGGGMNTEAFF.

The genes are TRBV7-9 and TRBJ1-4; TRBD1 aligns across 8 bases. Losses at the gene ends were 8 bases for V and 0 bases for J; bases not matched to a gene: 5. CDR1 is SEHNR and CDR2 is FQNEAQ in the germline V gene (reference sequence). The CDR3 runs to 15 residues. The CDR3 coding sequence is TGTGCCAGCGGGGTGGGACAGGCAACTAATGAAAAACTGTTTTTT. Translation: CASGVGQATNEKLFF.